There are many counts of the clone carrying this T cell receptor beta chain. What it binds is not known. As to time point: patch test 2, 6 weeks after DPC sensitization. The treatment: therapeutic diphenylcyclopropenone sensitization with weekly scalp DPC. The data stem from a study of human T cells and chemical hapten exposure. Whole-study results and caveats: Alopecia was present in the donors, so their immune response may differ from healthy people's.

CDR3 length: 14 amino acids. The V gene lost 6 bases and the J gene lost 4 bases, with 15 bases spanning the gap. The study's library attached unique molecular identifiers to single cDNA molecules. Via MiXCR, TCRdb re-called the RACE reads, giving one row per CDR3 protein. The sample includes tens of thousands of distinct CDR3 sequences, approximately 3.5% of them seen just once. V is TRBV12-3 or TRBV12-4 and J is TRBJ1-1; D unclear. The sample was whole blood, taken in connection with sensitization to the hapten diphenylcyclopropenone (DPC). The TCR sequence derives from a man aged 35 to 55 with alopecia areata. Some clones in this sample may be carry-over from other donors' samples. The CDR3: CASSRVAGGTEAFF. CDR3 sequence (DNA): TGTGCCAGCAGCCGCGTGGCAGGCGGCACTGAAGCTTTCTTT.